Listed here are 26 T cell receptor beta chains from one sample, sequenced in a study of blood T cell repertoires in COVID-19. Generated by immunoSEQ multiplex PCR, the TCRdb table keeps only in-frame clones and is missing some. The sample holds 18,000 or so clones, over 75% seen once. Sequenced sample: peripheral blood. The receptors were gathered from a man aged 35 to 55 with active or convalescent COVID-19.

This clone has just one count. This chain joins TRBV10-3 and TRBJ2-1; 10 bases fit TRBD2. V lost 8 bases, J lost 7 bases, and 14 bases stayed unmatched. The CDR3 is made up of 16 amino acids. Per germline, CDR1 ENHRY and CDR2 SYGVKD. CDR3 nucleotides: TGTGCCATCTCGATGGAGCGCCTAGCGGGGGTTAATGAGCAGTTCTTC. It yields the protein CAISMERLAGVNEQFF.

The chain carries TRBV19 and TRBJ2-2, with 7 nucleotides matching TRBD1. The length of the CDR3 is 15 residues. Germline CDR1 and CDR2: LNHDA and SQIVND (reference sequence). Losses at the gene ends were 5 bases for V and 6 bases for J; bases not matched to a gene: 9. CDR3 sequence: CASSPGTVFSGELFF. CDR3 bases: TGTGCCAGTAGTCCCGGGACAGTATTCTCCGGGGAGCTGTTTTTT. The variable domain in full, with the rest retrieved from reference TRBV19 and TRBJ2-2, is DGGITQSPKYLFRKEGQNVTLSCEQNLNHDAMYWYRQDPGQGLRLIYYSQIVNDFQKGDIAEGYSVSREKKESFPLTVTSAQKNPTAFYLCASSPGTVFSGELFFGEGSRLTVL.

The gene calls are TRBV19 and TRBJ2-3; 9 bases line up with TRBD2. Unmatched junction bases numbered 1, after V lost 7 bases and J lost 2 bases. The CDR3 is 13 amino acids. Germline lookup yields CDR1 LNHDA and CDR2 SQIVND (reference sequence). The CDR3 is CASKRGDTDTQYF. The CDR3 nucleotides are TGTGCCAGTAAGCGGGGGGACACAGATACGCAGTATTTT.

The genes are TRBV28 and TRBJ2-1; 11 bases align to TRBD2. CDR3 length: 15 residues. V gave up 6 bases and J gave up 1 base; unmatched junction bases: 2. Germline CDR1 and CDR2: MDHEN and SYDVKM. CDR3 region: CASRSSGGSYNEQFF. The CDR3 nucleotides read TGTGCCAGCAGGTCTAGCGGGGGGTCCTACAATGAGCAGTTCTTC.

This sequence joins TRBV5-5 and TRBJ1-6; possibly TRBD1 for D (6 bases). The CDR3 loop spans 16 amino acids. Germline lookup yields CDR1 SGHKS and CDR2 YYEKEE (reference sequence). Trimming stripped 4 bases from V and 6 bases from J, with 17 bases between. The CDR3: CASSPTWGQGNSPLHF. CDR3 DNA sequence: TGTGCCAGCAGCCCGACCTGGGGGCAGGGTAATTCACCCCTCCACTTT.

The CDR3 sequence is CASSVGGVYTDTQYF. The CDR3 DNA follows: TGTGCCAGCAGCGTAGGGGGAGTGTACACAGATACGCAGTATTTT. The gene calls are TRBV9 and TRBJ2-3; D possibly corresponds to TRBD2 (5 bases). Trimming took 0 bases from V and 2 from J, leaving 10 bases between them. The CDR3 spans 15 residues. Germline CDR1 is SGDLS and CDR2 is YYNGEE.

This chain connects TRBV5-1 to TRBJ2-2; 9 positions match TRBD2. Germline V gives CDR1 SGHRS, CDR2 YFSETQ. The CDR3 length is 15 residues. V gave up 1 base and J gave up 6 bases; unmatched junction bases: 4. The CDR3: CASSLLAGRAGELFF. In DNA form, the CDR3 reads TGCGCCAGCAGCTTGCTAGCGGGGAGGGCCGGGGAGCTGTTTTTT. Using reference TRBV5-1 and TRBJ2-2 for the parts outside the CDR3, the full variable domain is KAGVTQTPRYLIKTRGQQVTLSCSPISGHRSVSWYQQTPGQGLQFLFEYFSETQRNKGNFPGRFSGRQFSNSRSEMNVSTLELGDSALYLCASSLLAGRAGELFFGEGSRLTVL.

DNA for the CDR3: TGTGCCAGCACCCAACTAGCGGGGGGGCCTCATACGCAGTATTTT. It specifies CASTQLAGGPHTQYF. The chain employs TRBV7-2 and TRBJ2-3; 13 nucleotides line up with TRBD2. The CDR3 is 15 amino acids. V trimming: 7 bases; J trimming: 7 bases; junction bases outside the gene matches: 8. Germline values: CDR1 SGHTA, CDR2 FQGNSA.

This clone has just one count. CDR3 region: CASSPRHPGQDSYNEQFF. The CDR3 DNA reads TGTGCCAGCAGTCCACGCCACCCCGGACAGGACTCCTACAATGAGCAGTTCTTC. The chain is built from TRBV27 and TRBJ2-1; 7 bases map to TRBD1. The CDR3 runs 18 residues. The junction had 13 bases not matched to a gene; V was cut back by 5 bases and J by 0 bases. Looked up from germline, CDR1 is MNHEY and CDR2 is SMNVEV (reference sequence).

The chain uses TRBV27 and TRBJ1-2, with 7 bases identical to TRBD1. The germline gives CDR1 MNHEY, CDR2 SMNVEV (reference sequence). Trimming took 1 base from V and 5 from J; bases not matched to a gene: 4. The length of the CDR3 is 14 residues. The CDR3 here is CASSLYGTAYGYTF. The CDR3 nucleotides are TGTGCCAGCAGTTTATACGGGACAGCATATGGCTACACCTTC.

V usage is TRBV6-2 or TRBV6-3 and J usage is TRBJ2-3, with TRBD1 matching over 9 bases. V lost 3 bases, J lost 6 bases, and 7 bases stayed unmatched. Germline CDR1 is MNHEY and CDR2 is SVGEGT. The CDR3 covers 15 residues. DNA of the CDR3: TGTGCCAGCAGTTATGGTACAGGGGGCTTCGATACGCAGTATTTT. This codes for CASSYGTGGFDTQYF.

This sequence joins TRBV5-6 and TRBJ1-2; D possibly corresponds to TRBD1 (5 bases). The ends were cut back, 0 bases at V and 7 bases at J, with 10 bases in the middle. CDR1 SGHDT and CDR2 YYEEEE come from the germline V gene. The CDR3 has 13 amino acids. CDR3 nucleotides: TGTGCCAGCAGCTTGGAGGGGCGACGTGGCTACACCTTC. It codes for CASSLEGRRGYTF.

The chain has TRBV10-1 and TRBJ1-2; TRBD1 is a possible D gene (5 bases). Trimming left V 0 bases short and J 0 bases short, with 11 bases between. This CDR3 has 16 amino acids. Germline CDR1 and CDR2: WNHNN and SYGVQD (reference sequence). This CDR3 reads CASSESRNRSNYGYTF. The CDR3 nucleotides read TGCGCCAGCAGTGAGTCTCGGAACAGGTCTAACTATGGCTACACCTTC.

The CDR3 region has the DNA TGTGCCAGCTCCCAGGGGACAGGGACCTACGAGCAGTACTTC. Protein product: CASSQGTGTYEQYF. The J gene is TRBJ2-7, the V gene TRBV18; the match to TRBD1 covers 9 bases. This CDR3 spans 14 amino acids. Germline assignment: CDR1 KGHSH and CDR2 LQKENI. V shed 6 bases and J 2 bases; nucleotides not matched to a gene: 5.

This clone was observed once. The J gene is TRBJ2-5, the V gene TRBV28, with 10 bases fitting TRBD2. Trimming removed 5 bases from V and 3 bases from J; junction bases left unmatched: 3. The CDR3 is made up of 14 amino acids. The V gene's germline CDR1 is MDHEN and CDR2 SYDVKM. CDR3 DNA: TGTGCCAGCAGTGCGGGACTAGCGAAAGAGACCCAGTACTTC. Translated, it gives CASSAGLAKETQYF.

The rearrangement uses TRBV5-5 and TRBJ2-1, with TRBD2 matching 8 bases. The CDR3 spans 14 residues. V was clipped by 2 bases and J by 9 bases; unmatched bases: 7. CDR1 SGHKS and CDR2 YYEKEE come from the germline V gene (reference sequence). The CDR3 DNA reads TGTGCCAGCAGCTTCGCGAGCGGGGGTGGTGAGCAGTTCTTC. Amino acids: CASSFASGGGEQFF.

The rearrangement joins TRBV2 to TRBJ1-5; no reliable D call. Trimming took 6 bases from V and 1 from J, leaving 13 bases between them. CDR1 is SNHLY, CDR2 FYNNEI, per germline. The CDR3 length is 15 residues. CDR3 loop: CASRNEAGSNQPQHF. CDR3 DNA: TGTGCCAGCAGAAACGAGGCGGGGAGCAATCAGCCCCAGCATTTT.

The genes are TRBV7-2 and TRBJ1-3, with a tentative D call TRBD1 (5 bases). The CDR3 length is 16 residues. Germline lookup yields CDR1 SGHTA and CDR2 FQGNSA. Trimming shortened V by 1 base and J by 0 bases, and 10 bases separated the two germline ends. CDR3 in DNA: TGTGCCAGCAGCTTAGAGTTAGACAGCTCTGGAAACACCATATATTTT. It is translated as CASSLELDSSGNTIYF.

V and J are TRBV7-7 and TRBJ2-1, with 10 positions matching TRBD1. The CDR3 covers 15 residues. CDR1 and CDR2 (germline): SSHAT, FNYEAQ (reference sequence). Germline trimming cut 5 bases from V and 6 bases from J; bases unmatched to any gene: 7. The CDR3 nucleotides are TGTGCCAGCAGCCCGGGGACAGGGGCAGGCAATGAGCAGTTCTTC. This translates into CASSPGTGAGNEQFF.

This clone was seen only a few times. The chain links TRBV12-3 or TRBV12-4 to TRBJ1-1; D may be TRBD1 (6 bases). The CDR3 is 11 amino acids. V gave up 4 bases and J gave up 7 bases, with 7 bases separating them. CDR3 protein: CASSWDIEAFF. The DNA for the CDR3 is TGTGCCAGCAGTTGGGACATTGAAGCTTTCTTT.

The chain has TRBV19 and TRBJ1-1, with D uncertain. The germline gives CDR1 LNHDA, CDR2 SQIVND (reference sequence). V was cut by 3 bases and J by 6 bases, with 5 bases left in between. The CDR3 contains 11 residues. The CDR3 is CASSISAEAFF. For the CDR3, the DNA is TGTGCCAGTAGTATCTCAGCTGAAGCTTTCTTT.

CDR3 amino acids: CASSVTGTGVYNEQFF. The CDR3 DNA reads as TGTGCCAGCAGTGTTACCGGGACAGGGGTCTACAATGAGCAGTTCTTC. V is TRBV6-1 and J is TRBJ2-1, with 10 bases fitting TRBD1. The CDR3 consists of 16 residues. Germline-derived CDR1 and CDR2 are MNHNS and SASEGT. The ends lost 4 bases at V and 3 bases at J; junction bases unmatched: 6.

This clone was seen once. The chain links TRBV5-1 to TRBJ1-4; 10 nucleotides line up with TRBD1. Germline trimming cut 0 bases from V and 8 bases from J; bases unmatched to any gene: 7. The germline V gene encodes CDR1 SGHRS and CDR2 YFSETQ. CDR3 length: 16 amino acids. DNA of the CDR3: TGCGCCAGCAGCTTGGGAGGAAGGACAGGGGGAGAAAAACTGTTTTTT. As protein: CASSLGGRTGGEKLFF. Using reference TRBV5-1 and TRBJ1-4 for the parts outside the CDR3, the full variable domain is KAGVTQTPRYLIKTRGQQVTLSCSPISGHRSVSWYQQTPGQGLQFLFEYFSETQRNKGNFPGRFSGRQFSNSRSEMNVSTLELGDSALYLCASSLGGRTGGEKLFFGSGTQLSVL.

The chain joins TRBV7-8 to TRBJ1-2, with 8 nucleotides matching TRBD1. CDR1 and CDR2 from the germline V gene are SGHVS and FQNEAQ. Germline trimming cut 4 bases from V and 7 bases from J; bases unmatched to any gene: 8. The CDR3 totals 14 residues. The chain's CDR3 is CASSSETGVRGYTF. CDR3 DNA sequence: TGTGCCAGCAGCTCCGAGACAGGGGTTCGTGGCTACACCTTC.

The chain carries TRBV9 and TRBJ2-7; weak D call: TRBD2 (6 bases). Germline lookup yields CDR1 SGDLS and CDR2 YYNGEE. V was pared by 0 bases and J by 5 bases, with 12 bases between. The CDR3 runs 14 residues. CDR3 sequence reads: CASSVDLARNEQYF. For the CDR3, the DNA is TGTGCCAGCAGCGTAGATCTAGCGCGCAACGAGCAGTACTTC.

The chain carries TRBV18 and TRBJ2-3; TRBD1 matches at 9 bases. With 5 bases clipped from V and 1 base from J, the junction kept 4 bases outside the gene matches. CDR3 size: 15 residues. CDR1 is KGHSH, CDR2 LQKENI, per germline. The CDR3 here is CASSSRQGGTDTQYF. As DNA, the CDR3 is TGTGCCAGCTCATCAAGACAGGGGGGCACAGATACGCAGTATTTT.